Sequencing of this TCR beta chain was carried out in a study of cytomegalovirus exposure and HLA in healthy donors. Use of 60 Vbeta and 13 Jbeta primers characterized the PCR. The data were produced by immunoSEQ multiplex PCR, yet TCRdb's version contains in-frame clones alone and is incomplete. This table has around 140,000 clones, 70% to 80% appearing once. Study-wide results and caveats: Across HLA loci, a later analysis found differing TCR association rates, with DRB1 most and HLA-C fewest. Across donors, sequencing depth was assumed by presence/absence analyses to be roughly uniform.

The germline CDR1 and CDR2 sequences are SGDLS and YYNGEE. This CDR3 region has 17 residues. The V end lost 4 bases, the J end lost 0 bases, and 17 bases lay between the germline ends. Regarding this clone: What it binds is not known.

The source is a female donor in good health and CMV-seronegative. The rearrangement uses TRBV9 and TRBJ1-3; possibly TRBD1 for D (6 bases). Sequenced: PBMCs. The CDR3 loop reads CASSPGAGALSGNTIYF. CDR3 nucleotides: TGTGCCAGCAGCCCAGGGGCAGGGGCTCTCTCTGGAAACACCATATATTTT.